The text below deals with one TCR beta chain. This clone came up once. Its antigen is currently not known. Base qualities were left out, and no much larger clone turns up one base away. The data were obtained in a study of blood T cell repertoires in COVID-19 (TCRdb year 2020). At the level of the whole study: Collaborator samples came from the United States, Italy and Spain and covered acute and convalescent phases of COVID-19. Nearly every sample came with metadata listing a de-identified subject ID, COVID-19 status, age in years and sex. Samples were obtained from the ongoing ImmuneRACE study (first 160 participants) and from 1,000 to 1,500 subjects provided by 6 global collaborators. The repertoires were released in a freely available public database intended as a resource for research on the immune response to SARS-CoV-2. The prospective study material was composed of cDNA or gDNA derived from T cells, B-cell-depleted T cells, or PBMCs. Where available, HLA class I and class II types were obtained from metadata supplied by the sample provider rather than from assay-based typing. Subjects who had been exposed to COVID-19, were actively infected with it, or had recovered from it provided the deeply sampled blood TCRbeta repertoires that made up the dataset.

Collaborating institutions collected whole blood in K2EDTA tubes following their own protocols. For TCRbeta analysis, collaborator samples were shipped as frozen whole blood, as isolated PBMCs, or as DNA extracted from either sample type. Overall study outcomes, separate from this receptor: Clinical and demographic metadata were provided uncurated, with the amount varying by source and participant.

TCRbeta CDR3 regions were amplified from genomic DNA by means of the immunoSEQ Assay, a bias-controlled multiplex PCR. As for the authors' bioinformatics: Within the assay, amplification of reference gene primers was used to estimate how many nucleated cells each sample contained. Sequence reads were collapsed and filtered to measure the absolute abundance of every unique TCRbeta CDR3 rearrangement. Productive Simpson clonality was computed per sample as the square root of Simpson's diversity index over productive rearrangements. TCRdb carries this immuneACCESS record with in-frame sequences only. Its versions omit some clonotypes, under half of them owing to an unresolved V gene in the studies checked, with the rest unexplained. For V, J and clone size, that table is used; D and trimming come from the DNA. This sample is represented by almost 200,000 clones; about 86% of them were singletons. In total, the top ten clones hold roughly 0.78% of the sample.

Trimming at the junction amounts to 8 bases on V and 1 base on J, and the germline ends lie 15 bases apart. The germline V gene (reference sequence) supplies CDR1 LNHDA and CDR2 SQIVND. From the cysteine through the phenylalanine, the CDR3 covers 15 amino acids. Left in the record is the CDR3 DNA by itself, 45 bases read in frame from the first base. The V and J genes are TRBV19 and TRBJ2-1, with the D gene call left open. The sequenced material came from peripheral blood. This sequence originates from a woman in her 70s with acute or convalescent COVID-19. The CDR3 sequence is CASATGSISYNEQFF. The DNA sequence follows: TGTGCCAGTGCTACCGGGTCCATTTCCTACAATGAGCAGTTCTTC.